These 13 T cell receptor beta chains share one sample of origin, sequenced in a study of T cells in women clearing cervical HPV infection. Measured with immunoSEQ multiplex PCR; TCRdb has only the in-frame clones, and not every one. This listing includes 20,000 to 30,000 clones. Input material: blood buffy coat. These receptor sequences come from a woman between 18 and 70 years old with a cervical HPV16 infection that either progressed to CIN3+ or cleared (not recorded which).

About this clone: Read sequence stops 3 residues before the CDR3 end, and the germline J gene provides the missing end. This chain connects TRBV5-4 to TRBJ2-3; D is ambiguous. The length of the CDR3 is 13 residues. Germline CDR1 SGHNT, CDR2 YYREEE (reference sequence). Deletions cut 2 bases from V and 3 bases from J, with 7 bases between. Incomplete CDR3 DNA: TGTGCCAGCAGCTTTACTCTGACAGATACG. Translation gives CASSFTLTDT. In full, the CDR3 reads CASSFTLTDTQYF. The whole variable domain, remainder taken from reference TRBV5-4 and TRBJ2-3, is ETGVTQSPTHLIKTRGQQVTLRCSSQSGHNTVSWYQQALGQGPQFIFQYYREEENGRGNFPPRFSGLQFPNYSSELNVNALELDDSALYLCASSFTLTDTQYFGPGTRLTVL.

About this clone itself: Mismatch with germline at one junction end may stem from a read error. The read halts 3 residues ahead of the CDR3 end, with the missing end drawn from the germline J gene. The genes are TRBV7-7 and TRBJ2-2, with D unresolved. Germline assignment: CDR1 SSHAT and CDR2 FNYEAQ (reference sequence). The CDR3 sequence is 13 residues long. CDR3 bases read: TGTGCTAGCAGCTTAACAGTCACCGGGGAG. Its protein is CASSLTVTGE. The complete CDR3 sequence is CASSLTVTGELFF.

On this clone itself: The read falls 3 residues short of the CDR3 end, and the missing part is taken from the germline J gene. This chain links TRBV7-2 with TRBJ2-4; TRBD2 agrees at 9 bases. The CDR3 has 16 amino acids. Germline CDR1 and CDR2: SGHTA and FQGNSA. CDR3 amino acids: CASSLAPGLAFAAQYF. CDR3 DNA (partial): TGTGCCAGCAGCTTAGCACCGGGACTAGCTTTCGCGGCT.

As for this clone: The read comes to an end 3 residues before the CDR3 does, leaving the germline J gene to fill in the end. The rearrangement joins TRBV11-3 to TRBJ2-3; D gene unclear. Trimming removed 1 base from V and 0 bases from J, with 5 bases in between. Germline CDR1 is SGHNT and CDR2 is YENEEA. This CDR3 region has 14 residues. The CDR3 spells CASSLGASTDTQYF. The sequenced CDR3 bases are TGTGCCAGCAGCTTAGGTGCGAGCACAGATACG. The variable domain in full, completed from reference TRBV11-3 and TRBJ2-3, reads EAGVVQSPRYKIIEKKQPVAFWCNPISGHNTLYWYLQNLGQGPELLIRYENEEAVDDSQLPKDRFSAERLKGVDSTLKIQPAELGDSAVYLCASSLGASTDTQYFGPGTRLTVL.

On this clone itself: The read is 3 residues too short to cover the CDR3 end, so that end is filled in from the germline J gene. The chain links TRBV2 to TRBJ1-3, with D possibly TRBD1 on 5 matching bases. From germline, CDR1 is SNHLY and CDR2 FYNNEI. Trimming took off 4 bases at V and 3 bases at J, with 10 bases between the two ends. The CDR3 totals 14 residues. Partial CDR3 DNA: TGTGCCAGCAGTGCTACAGGTCTTGGAAACACC. It codes for CASSATGLGNT. The whole CDR3 sequence reads CASSATGLGNTIYF.

As to this clone: The sequenced fragment ends 3 residues before the CDR3 boundary, so the rest is inferred from the germline J gene. The chain uses TRBV19 and TRBJ2-3, with no clear D. There are 14 residues in the CDR3. The germline V gene has CDR1 LNHDA and CDR2 SQIVND (reference sequence). The DNA read from the CDR3 is TGTGCCAGTAGTATTTCGCGGAGCAATCAGCCG. Protein product: CASSISRSNQP. The full CDR3 protein reads CASSISRSNQPQYF.

A note on this clone: The read ends 3 residues before the CDR3 terminus; that terminus is restored from the germline J gene. This chain links TRBV6-1 with TRBJ1-1; TRBD1 matches 9 bases. The germline CDR1 and CDR2 sequences are MNHNS and SASEGT. The CDR3 totals 18 residues. Trimming took 0 bases from V and 0 from J; bases not matched to a gene: 8. The CDR3 sequence: CASSEAWTGDRMNTEAFF. CDR3 DNA (partial): TGTGCCAGCAGTGAAGCCTGGACAGGGGACCGCATGAACACTGAA.

Note on this clone: The read falls 3 residues short of the CDR3 end, and the missing part is taken from the germline J gene. V is TRBV6-4 and J is TRBJ2-7, with 8 bases identical to TRBD1. There are 16 residues in the CDR3. The V segment lost 6 bases and the J segment 3 bases; nucleotides outside the gene matches: 13. Germline-derived CDR1 and CDR2 are MRHNA and SNTAGT. The sequenced CDR3 bases are TGTGCCAGCAGCGATAAGACAGGGGCCAGGGGCTACGAG. It translates to CASSDKTGARGYE. The entire CDR3 is CASSDKTGARGYEQYF.

In regard to this clone: Sequencing ends 3 residues short of the CDR3 end; the germline J gene provides the rest. The genes are TRBV20-1 and TRBJ2-5; TRBD2 is a possible D gene (5 bases). Germline V lookup: CDR1 DFQATT, CDR2 SNEGSKA (reference sequence). V shed 2 bases and J shed 4 bases, with 8 bases lying between them. CDR3 size: 12 residues. The CDR3 is CSARSRGETQYF. The sequenced CDR3 bases are TGCAGTGCTAGATCACGGGGAGAGACC.

The CDR3 here is CASTLRLARGGEQFF. The part of the CDR3 DNA that was read is TGTGCCAGCACCTTACGACTAGCGAGGGGTGGTGAG. The chain couples TRBV12-3 or TRBV12-4 to TRBJ2-1; 8 bases are a match to TRBD2. The read comes to an end 3 residues before the CDR3 does, leaving the germline J gene to fill in the end. This CDR3 contains 15 residues. With 7 bases clipped from V and 9 bases from J, the junction kept 14 bases outside the gene matches.

Turning to this clone: The observed sequence ends 3 residues before the CDR3 terminus, with the missing tail filled in from the germline J gene. The rearrangement links TRBV6-1 to TRBJ1-3; the match to TRBD1 covers 8 bases. The ends lost 4 bases at V and 4 bases at J; junction bases unmatched: 3. Germline CDR1 and CDR2: MNHNS and SASEGT. This CDR3 spans 14 amino acids. CDR3 sequence: CASSGTGSGNTIYF. The covered CDR3 bases are TGTGCCAGCAGTGGGACAGGGTCAGGAAACACC.

Remarks on this clone: The observed sequence ends 3 residues before the CDR3 terminus, with the missing tail filled in from the germline J gene. The chain couples TRBV11-2 to TRBJ2-5; D gene ambiguous. The V gene lost 4 bases and the J gene lost 5 bases, with 14 bases spanning the gap. This CDR3 contains 14 residues. CDR1 and CDR2 (germline): SGHAT, FQNNGV. The covered CDR3 bases are TGTGCCAGCAGCTACGAATATTACTGGGAGACC. Residues: CASSYEYYWET. The full CDR3 is CASSYEYYWETQYF.

On this clone itself: Coverage ceases 3 residues before the CDR3 finishes, and the germline J gene fills in the end. V and J are TRBV29-1 and TRBJ2-5; 10 bases align to TRBD1. Looked up from germline, CDR1 is SQVTM and CDR2 is ANQGSEA. The CDR3 has 15 residues. With 4 bases clipped from V and 7 bases from J, the junction kept 12 bases outside the gene matches. The CDR3 region is CSVGPGTGDTGTQYF. CDR3 DNA, as far as it was read: TGCAGCGTTGGACCCGGGACAGGGGATACGGGGACC.